The 31 T cell receptor beta chains below were found in one sample sequenced in a study of T cell clonotyping in hematopoietic cell transplantation (dated by TCRdb to about 2021). Libraries came from the immunoSEQ multiplex PCR assay. TCRdb's version of the immuneACCESS table is confined to in-frame rearrangements and falls short of the full clone set. An unresolved V gene accounts for under half of the shortfall where checked; the remainder is of unknown origin. Within this sample are roughly 7,000 clones, with approximately 35% of them counted one time only. The top ten clonotypes cover around a fifth of the sample. This sample's time point label indicates: 30 days after allo-HCT. This specimen consisted of peripheral blood mononuclear cells, obtained 30 days after allogeneic stem cell transplant. The receptors were sampled from a female patient in her 60s who had an allogeneic stem cell transplant, so the T cells may come from the graft donor. Some clones in this sample may be carry-over from other donors' samples.

J is TRBJ2-5 and V is TRBV18; 8 bases fit TRBD1. The germline V gene has CDR1 KGHSH and CDR2 LQKENI. The CDR3 is 14 residues long. With 5 bases clipped from V and 0 bases from J, the junction kept 2 bases outside the gene matches. CDR3 amino acids: CASSLTGDQETQYF. CDR3 DNA sequence: TGTGCCAGCTCATTGACAGGGGACCAAGAGACCCAGTACTTC.

The V call is TRBV30, the J call TRBJ2-5; the D is unclear. The DNA end favors TRBJ2-7, so the J call may be wrong. This CDR3 has 12 residues. Per the germline V gene, CDR1 is GTSNPN and CDR2 is SVGIG (reference sequence). CDR3 residues: CAWSGENYEQYF. CDR3 sequence (DNA): TGTGCCTGGAGTGGAGAGAACTACGAGCAGTACTTC.

This clone was seen just once. This chain uses TRBV29-1 with TRBJ2-7; TRBD1 matches 7 bases. CDR1 is SQVTM and CDR2 is ANQGSEA in the germline V gene. With 7 bases clipped from V and 4 bases from J, the junction kept 4 bases outside the gene matches. The CDR3 runs 11 residues. The CDR3 DNA reads as TGCAGCGGCAGACAGGGATACGAGCAGTACTTC. Amino acid sequence: CSGRQGYEQYF.

The gene calls are TRBV7-9 and TRBJ2-7; possibly TRBD1 for D (5 bases). The CDR3 consists of 16 residues. Per germline, CDR1 SEHNR and CDR2 FQNEAQ (reference sequence). Deletions cut 3 bases from V and 1 base from J, with 16 bases between. This CDR3 reads CASSFPAGRGSYEQYF. CDR3 nucleotide sequence: TGTGCCAGCAGCTTCCCTGCTGGTAGGGGATCCTACGAGCAGTACTTC.

This clone qualifies as large. This chain joins TRBV7-2 and TRBJ2-5; D gene uncertain. Between the trimmed V and J ends, which lost 5 bases and 3 bases, there was a span of 4 bases. Germline values: CDR1 SGHTA, CDR2 FQGNSA. The CDR3 sequence is 11 residues long. The CDR3 region has the DNA TGTGCCAGCAGCGTAGAAGAGACCCAGTACTTC. The encoded protein is CASSVEETQYF.

This clone has just a few counts. The chain employs TRBV9 and TRBJ1-1, with 8 bases fitting TRBD1. The CDR3 is 14 residues long. Germline trimming cut 4 bases from V and 4 bases from J; bases unmatched to any gene: 6. In germline, CDR1 is SGDLS, CDR2 YYNGEE. The CDR3 spells CASSPGGSGTEAFF. In DNA, the CDR3 is TGTGCCAGCAGCCCAGGGGGCTCGGGCACTGAAGCTTTCTTT.

This clone was seen a handful of times. The V gene is TRBV29-1, the J gene TRBJ2-7; maybe TRBD2 (6 bases). Trimming pared 7 bases from V and 3 bases from J, leaving 16 bases between. This CDR3 region has 13 residues. Germline V gene lookup returns CDR1 SQVTM and CDR2 ANQGSEA. CDR3 DNA: TGCAGCGCCCGAATCGGAGGGTTCTACGAGCAGTACTTC. Its protein is CSARIGGFYEQYF.

V and J are TRBV28 and TRBJ1-2; D not resolved. The germline V gene has CDR1 MDHEN and CDR2 SYDVKM. V lost 2 bases to trimming and J lost 9 bases, with 10 bases between them. This CDR3 region has 12 residues. The CDR3 is CASSLRADSYTF. The CDR3 DNA sequence: TGTGCCAGCAGTTTACGGGCAGATAGCTACACCTTC.

Relative to its sample, this clone is medium-sized. This chain links TRBV7-2 with TRBJ1-1; D ambiguous. The CDR3 loop spans 15 amino acids. The germline V and J ends were trimmed by 1 base and 3 bases, with 12 bases remaining between them. Germline CDR1 reads SGHTA; CDR2 reads FQGNSA. The CDR3 loop reads CASSLGPVGYTEAFF. In DNA, the CDR3 is TGTGCCAGCAGCTTAGGACCGGTTGGATACACTGAAGCTTTCTTT. Filled out from reference TRBV7-2 and TRBJ1-1, the complete variable domain reads GAGVSQSPSNKVTEKGKDVELRCDPISGHTALYWYRQSLGQGLEFLIYFQGNSAPDKSGLPSDRFSAERTGGSVSTLTIQRTQQEDSAVYLCASSLGPVGYTEAFFGQGTRLTVV.

This clone was detected a few times. V and J are TRBV7-9 and TRBJ2-1; unclear D gene. Trimming stripped 4 bases from V and 9 bases from J, with 7 bases between. Germline V CDR1 and CDR2: SEHNR, FQNEAQ (reference sequence). This CDR3 is built from 11 residues. The CDR3 sequence is CASSSGLEQFF. Written as DNA, the CDR3 is TGTGCCAGCAGCTCCGGGCTTGAGCAGTTCTTC.

The chain is built from TRBV30 and TRBJ2-7; D is unclear. The CDR3 loop spans 12 amino acids. The V gene's germline CDR1 is GTSNPN and CDR2 SVGIG (reference sequence). The V gene lost 3 bases and the J gene lost 4 bases, with 10 bases spanning the gap. The DNA of the CDR3 is TGTGCCTGGAGCCCAGACTTATACGAGCAGTACTTC. It translates to CAWSPDLYEQYF.

This chain connects TRBV30 to TRBJ2-5; 11 positions match TRBD2. CDR1 GTSNPN and CDR2 SVGIG come from the germline V gene (reference sequence). V was pared by 0 bases and J by 5 bases, with 8 bases of the junction left unmatched. The CDR3 has 16 residues. The CDR3 DNA reads TGTGCCTGGAGTGTACGTAGCGGGGGGGCCGGGGAGACCCAGTACTTC. Amino acid sequence: CAWSVRSGGAGETQYF.

This clone is termed medium-sized. V and J are TRBV7-8 and TRBJ2-6; no clear D gene. Trimming removed 5 bases at V and 0 bases at J, with 8 bases between. The CDR3 loop spans 15 amino acids. Germline V CDR1 and CDR2: SGHVS, FQNEAQ. The CDR3 loop reads CASSTYNSGANVLTF. In nucleotides, the CDR3 is TGTGCCAGCAGCACGTATAACTCTGGGGCCAACGTCCTGACTTTC.

This sequence joins TRBV9 and TRBJ2-3, with D perhaps TRBD1 (5 bases). Germline V gene data show CDR1 as SGDLS and CDR2 as YYNGEE. Trimming removed 3 bases from V and 5 bases from J, with 13 bases in between. The CDR3 is made up of 14 amino acids. The CDR3 loop is CASSATPGLDTQYF. DNA of the CDR3: TGTGCCAGCAGCGCAACCCCAGGGTTAGATACGCAGTATTTT.

This clone was seen a few times. The CDR3 protein is CASSLSVGTNEKLFF. As DNA, the CDR3 is TGTGCCAGCAGCCTATCGGTAGGGACTAATGAAAAACTGTTTTTT. V and J are TRBV7-9 and TRBJ1-4; D is undetermined. V lost 5 bases to trimming and J lost 2 bases, with 12 bases between them. CDR3 length: 15 residues. Germline CDR1 is SEHNR and CDR2 is FQNEAQ (reference sequence).

This clone was found a few times. This chain connects TRBV6-6 to TRBJ1-1, with D tentatively TRBD1 (6 bases). This CDR3 comprises 13 residues. Germline values: CDR1 MNHNY, CDR2 SVGAGI (reference sequence). Trimming left V 5 bases short and J 3 bases short, with 10 bases between. As DNA, the CDR3 is TGTGCCAGCAGTCCACAGGGTTACACTGAAGCTTTCTTT. Translation gives CASSPQGYTEAFF.

The chain couples TRBV7-9 to TRBJ2-1; 7 bases line up with TRBD2. The CDR3 totals 14 residues. Germline lookup yields CDR1 SEHNR and CDR2 FQNEAQ (reference sequence). Trimming at V came to 0 bases and at J to 5 bases, leaving 1 base not matched to a gene. CDR3 DNA: TGTGCCAGCAGCTTAGCCCTAGCGGACAATGAGCAGTTCTTC. As protein: CASSLALADNEQFF.

This clone was observed a handful of times. The rearrangement joins TRBV18 to TRBJ2-5; no reliable D call. Germline values: CDR1 KGHSH, CDR2 LQKENI. The CDR3 loop spans 13 amino acids. Trimming took off 4 bases at V and 1 base at J, with 7 bases between the two ends. The CDR3 DNA sequence: TGTGCCAGCTCACGGCGGCCCCAAGAGACCCAGTACTTC. This sequence encodes CASSRRPQETQYF. The variable domain in full, completed from reference TRBV18 and TRBJ2-5, reads NAGVMQNPRHLVRRRGQEARLRCSPMKGHSHVYWYRQLPEEGLKFMVYLQKENIIDESGMPKERFSAEFPKEGPSILRIQQVVRGDSAAYFCASSRRPQETQYFGPGTRLLVL.

The chain recombines TRBV25-1 with TRBJ2-3; no firm D call. The CDR3 is 12 amino acids. Germline-derived CDR1 and CDR2 are MGHDK and SYGVNS. Trimming shortened V by 6 bases and J by 5 bases, and 9 bases separated the two germline ends. The CDR3 DNA sequence: TGTGCCAGCAGGGGAAAGGGAGATACGCAGTATTTT. It yields the protein CASRGKGDTQYF.

This clone is medium-sized (0.01 to 0.1%) within its sample. This sequence joins TRBV27 and TRBJ2-1; TRBD1 matches at 7 bases. Per germline, CDR1 MNHEY and CDR2 SMNVEV (reference sequence). The length of the CDR3 is 13 residues. The V and J ends lost 5 bases and 7 bases, in that order; junction bases with no gene match: 5. In DNA form, the CDR3 reads TGTGCCAGCAGTCCCGGGACAGTAAATGAGCAGTTCTTC. This codes for CASSPGTVNEQFF.

CDR3 in DNA: TGCGCCAGCAGCCATCTAACATCAGAGGACACCATATATTTT. It yields the protein CASSHLTSEDTIYF. The V and J genes are TRBV4-1 and TRBJ1-3, with D hard to call. Germline assignment: CDR1 MGHRA and CDR2 YSYEKL. V was trimmed by 3 bases and J by 8 bases, leaving 14 bases between them. The CDR3 contains 14 residues.

In this sample, this clone turned up a few times. The rearrangement uses TRBV19 and TRBJ1-4; maybe TRBD1 (6 bases). The length of the CDR3 is 15 residues. V was pared by 1 base and J by 6 bases, with 12 bases between. Germline CDR1 and CDR2: LNHDA and SQIVND (reference sequence). The CDR3 bases are TGTGCCAGTAGTATAGCGTCGGGGGCTTATGAAAAACTGTTTTTT. Protein product: CASSIASGAYEKLFF.

The V call is TRBV30, the J call TRBJ2-1; 15 nucleotides line up with TRBD2. V shed 3 bases, J shed 9 bases, and the junction held 3 bases outside the gene matches. This CDR3 region has 14 residues. CDR1 and CDR2 (germline): GTSNPN, SVGIG (reference sequence). The CDR3 sequence: CAWSRTSGGVEQFF. The CDR3 DNA reads as TGTGCCTGGAGCCGGACTAGCGGGGGGGTTGAGCAGTTCTTC.

The rearrangement joins TRBV30 to TRBJ1-2, with 9 bases lining up with TRBD1. The V gene end was trimmed by 2 bases and the J gene end by 2 bases; junction bases not matched to a gene: 3. This CDR3 is built from 14 residues. Germline V gene data show CDR1 as GTSNPN and CDR2 as SVGIG (reference sequence). CDR3 residues: CAWSRGQGNYGYTF. CDR3 nucleotide sequence: TGTGCCTGGAGTAGGGGACAGGGAAACTATGGCTACACCTTC.

The table lists this clone with a few counts. The chain combines TRBV6-5 with TRBJ2-2, with D tentatively TRBD1 (5 bases). The germline V gene has CDR1 MNHEY and CDR2 SVGAGI. V lost 1 base and J lost 5, with 8 bases in between. This CDR3 is built from 14 residues. DNA of the CDR3: TGTGCCAGCAGTTACTTAGGGGTAACCGGGGAGCTGTTTTTT. The encoded protein is CASSYLGVTGELFF.

This clone was observed a handful of times. The chain uses TRBV5-4 and TRBJ2-7, with TRBD1 matching 9 bases. Germline lookup yields CDR1 SGHNT and CDR2 YYREEE (reference sequence). The CDR3 loop spans 16 amino acids. The V gene end was trimmed by 4 bases and the J gene end by 0 bases; junction bases not matched to a gene: 8. CDR3 DNA sequence: TGTGCCAGCAGCGCCGGGACAGGGATGAGCTCCTACGAGCAGTACTTC. Translating it yields CASSAGTGMSSYEQYF.

This clone was seen a handful of times. V is TRBV30 and J is TRBJ1-2; D might be TRBD1 (6 bases). This CDR3 is built from 11 residues. The ends were cut back, 6 bases at V and 7 bases at J, with 12 bases in the middle. Germline V lookup: CDR1 GTSNPN, CDR2 SVGIG (reference sequence). The CDR3, as DNA: TGTGCCTGCAAACAGGGTGGTGGCTACACCTTC. Protein sequence: CACKQGGGYTF.

In nucleotides, the CDR3 is TGTGCCTGGAGTCACGAGACCATAGCCTACGAGCAGTACTTC. Protein product: CAWSHETIAYEQYF. This chain joins TRBV30 and TRBJ2-7; D is uncertain. The CDR3 is 14 amino acids. Trimming took 2 bases from V and 2 from J, leaving 13 bases between them. The V gene's germline CDR1 is GTSNPN and CDR2 SVGIG (reference sequence). Based on the CDR3 plus reference TRBV30 and TRBJ2-7, the full variable domain is SQTIHQWPATLVQPVGSPLSLECTVEGTSNPNLYWYRQAAGRGLQLLFYSVGIGQISSEVPQNLSASRPQDRQFILSSKKLLLSDSGFYLCAWSHETIAYEQYFGPGTRLTVT.

The chain links TRBV29-1 to TRBJ1-2, with D tentatively TRBD1 (5 bases). This CDR3 has 11 amino acids. CDR1 is SQVTM and CDR2 is ANQGSEA in the germline V gene. V lost 8 bases to trimming and J lost 4 bases, with 11 bases between them. The CDR3 here is CSSRDGYGYTF. DNA of the CDR3: TGCAGCTCTCGGGACGGCTATGGCTACACCTTC.

The V call is TRBV6-5, the J call TRBJ1-2; D is unclear. V gave up 6 bases and J gave up 4 bases, with 15 bases separating them. Germline CDR1 reads MNHEY; CDR2 reads SVGAGI. The CDR3 length is 14 residues. CDR3 sequence: CASSQRRVGYGYTF. The CDR3 nucleotides read TGTGCCAGCAGCCAACGGAGGGTTGGCTATGGCTACACCTTC.

V gene TRBV6-5 combines with J gene TRBJ1-1, with D unresolved. Germline lookup yields CDR1 MNHEY and CDR2 SVGAGI. V was shortened by 7 bases and J by 4 bases, with 7 bases between the two germline ends. The CDR3 covers 11 residues. The CDR3 here is CASTEGTEAFF. CDR3 coding DNA: TGTGCCAGCACTGAGGGCACTGAAGCTTTCTTT.